This T cell receptor beta chain stems from a study of blood T cell repertoires in COVID-19. Overall study: Italy, Spain and the United States were the sources of the convalescent and acute COVID-19 samples.

The method was immunoSEQ multiplex PCR; TCRdb's version includes in-frame clones alone and lacks a portion of them. The sample has more than 250,000 clones; around 80% are singletons. V was clipped by 0 bases and J by 6 bases; unmatched bases: 9. Looked up from germline, CDR1 is MNHEY and CDR2 is SVGEGT. The CDR3 runs to 16 residues. The sequence was collected from a woman between 45 and 60 years old with acute or convalescent COVID-19. J is TRBJ1-1 and V is TRBV6-2 or TRBV6-3, with TRBD1 matching over 8 bases. The material sequenced was peripheral blood. The CDR3 DNA sequence: TGTGCCAGCAGTTACTCAAGGACAGGGAGGGGCGCTGAAGCTTTCTTT. Protein sequence: CASSYSRTGRGAEAFF.